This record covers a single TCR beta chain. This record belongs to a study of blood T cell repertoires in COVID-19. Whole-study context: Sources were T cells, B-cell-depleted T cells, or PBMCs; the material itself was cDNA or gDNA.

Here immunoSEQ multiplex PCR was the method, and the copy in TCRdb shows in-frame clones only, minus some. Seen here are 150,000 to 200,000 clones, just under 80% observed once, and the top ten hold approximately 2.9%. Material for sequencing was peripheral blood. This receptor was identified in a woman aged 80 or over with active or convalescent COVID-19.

Here the CDR3 reads CASRPNRGHREKLFF. The CDR3 bases are TGTGCCAGCAGACCTAACAGGGGTCACCGAGAAAAACTGTTTTTT. This rearrangement joins TRBV7-9 to TRBJ1-4, with 7 positions matching TRBD1. Losses at the gene ends were 6 bases for V and 8 bases for J; bases not matched to a gene: 12. Germline assignment: CDR1 SEHNR and CDR2 FQNEAQ (reference sequence). This CDR3 spans 15 amino acids. Full variable domain (missing parts from reference TRBV7-9 and TRBJ1-4): DTGVSQNPRHKITKRGQNVTFRCDPISEHNRLYWYRQTLGQGPEFLTYFQNEAQLEKSRLLSDRFSAERPKGSFSTLEIQRTEQGDSAMYLCASRPNRGHREKLFFGSGTQLSVL.